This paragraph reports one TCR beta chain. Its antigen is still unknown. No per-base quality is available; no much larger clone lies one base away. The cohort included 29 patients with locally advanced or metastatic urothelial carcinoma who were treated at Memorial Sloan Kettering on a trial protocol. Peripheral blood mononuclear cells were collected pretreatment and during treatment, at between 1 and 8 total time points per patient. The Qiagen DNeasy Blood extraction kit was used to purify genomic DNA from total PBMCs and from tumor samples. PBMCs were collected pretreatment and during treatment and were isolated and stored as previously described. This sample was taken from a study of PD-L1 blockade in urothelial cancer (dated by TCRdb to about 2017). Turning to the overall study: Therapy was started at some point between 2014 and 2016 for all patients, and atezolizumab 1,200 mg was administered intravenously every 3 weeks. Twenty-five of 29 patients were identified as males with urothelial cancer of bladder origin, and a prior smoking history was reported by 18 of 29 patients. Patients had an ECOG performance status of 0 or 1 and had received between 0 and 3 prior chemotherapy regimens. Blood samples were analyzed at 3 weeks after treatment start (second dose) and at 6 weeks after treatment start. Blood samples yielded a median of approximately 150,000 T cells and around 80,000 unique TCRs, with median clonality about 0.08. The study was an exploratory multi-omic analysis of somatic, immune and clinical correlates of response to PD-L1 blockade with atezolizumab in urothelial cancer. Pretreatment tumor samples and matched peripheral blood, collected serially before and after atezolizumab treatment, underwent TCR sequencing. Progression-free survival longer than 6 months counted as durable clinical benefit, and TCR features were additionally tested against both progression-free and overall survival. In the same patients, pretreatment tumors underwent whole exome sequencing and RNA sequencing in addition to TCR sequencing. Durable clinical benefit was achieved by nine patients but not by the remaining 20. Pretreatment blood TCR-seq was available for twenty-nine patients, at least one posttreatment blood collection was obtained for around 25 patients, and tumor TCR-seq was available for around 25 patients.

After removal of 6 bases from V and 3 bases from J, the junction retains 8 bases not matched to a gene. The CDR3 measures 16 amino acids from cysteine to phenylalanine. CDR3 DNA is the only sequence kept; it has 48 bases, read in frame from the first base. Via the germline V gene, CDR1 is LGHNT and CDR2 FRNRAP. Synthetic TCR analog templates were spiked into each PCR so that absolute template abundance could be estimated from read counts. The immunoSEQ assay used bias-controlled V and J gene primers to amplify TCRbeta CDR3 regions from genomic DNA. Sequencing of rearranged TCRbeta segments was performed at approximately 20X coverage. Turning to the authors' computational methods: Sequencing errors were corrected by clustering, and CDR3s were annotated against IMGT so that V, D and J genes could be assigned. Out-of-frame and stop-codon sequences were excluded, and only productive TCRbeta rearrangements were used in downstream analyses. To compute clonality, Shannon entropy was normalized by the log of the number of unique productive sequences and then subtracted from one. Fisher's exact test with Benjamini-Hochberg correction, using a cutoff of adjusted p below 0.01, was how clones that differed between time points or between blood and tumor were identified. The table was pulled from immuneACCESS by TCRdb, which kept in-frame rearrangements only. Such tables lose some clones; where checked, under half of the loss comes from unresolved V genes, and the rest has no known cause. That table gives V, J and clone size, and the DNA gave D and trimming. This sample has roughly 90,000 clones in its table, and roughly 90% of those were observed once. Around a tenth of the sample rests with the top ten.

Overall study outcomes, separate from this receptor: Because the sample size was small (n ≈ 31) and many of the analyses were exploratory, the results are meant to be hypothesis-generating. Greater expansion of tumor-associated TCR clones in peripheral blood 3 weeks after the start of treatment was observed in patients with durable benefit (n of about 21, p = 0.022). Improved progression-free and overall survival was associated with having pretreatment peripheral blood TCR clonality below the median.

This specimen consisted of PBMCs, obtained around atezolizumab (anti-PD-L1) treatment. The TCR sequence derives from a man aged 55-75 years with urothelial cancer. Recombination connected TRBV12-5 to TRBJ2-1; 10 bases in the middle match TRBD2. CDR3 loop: CASGQLAGGLYNEQFF. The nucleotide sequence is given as TGTGCTAGTGGCCAGTTAGCGGGAGGTCTCTACAATGAGCAGTTCTTC.